This T cell receptor beta chain was observed in a study of blood T cell repertoires in COVID-19. In the study overall: Specimens from acute and convalescent COVID-19 originated in the United States, Italy and Spain. PBMCs, B-cell-depleted T cells, or T cells were the source of the cDNA or gDNA that made up the material.

The CDR3 sequence is 14 residues long. Germline CDR1 reads LNHNV; CDR2 reads YYDKDF (reference sequence). V was pared by 3 bases and J by 5 bases, with 4 bases of the junction left unmatched. As handled by the study authors: Scientists estimated how many nucleated cells there were by amplifying reference gene primers. The assay was immunoSEQ multiplex PCR, and TCRdb's table has in-frame clones only and misses some. V and J calls and clone size follow that table, whereas D and trimming were derived from the DNA. Here the sample spans 150,000 or so clones, more than 85% being singletons. The gene calls are TRBV15 and TRBJ1-2, with 9 bases matching TRBD1. Sequencing was carried out using peripheral blood. The source is a woman in her 70s with acute or convalescent COVID-19. CDR3 region: CATSRTGGTYGYTF. As DNA, the CDR3 is TGTGCCACCAGCAGGACAGGGGGGACTTATGGCTACACCTTC.